The 32 T cell receptor beta chains reported below all come from one sample, sequenced in a study of blood T cell repertoires in COVID-19 (dated by TCRdb to the early 2020s). Library preparation was by the immunoSEQ multiplex PCR assay. Imported from immuneACCESS, the table was reduced by TCRdb to in-frame sequences with V and J called. These copies leave out some clones; in studies compared against another copy, an unresolved V gene accounts for under half, and the cause of the remainder is not known. The sample table records 60,000 to 70,000 clones; 90% to 95% of these occur just once. The top ten clones comprise less than 8% of the sample. The sequencing input was peripheral blood. All receptors come from a human donor in a cohort sampled during active COVID-19.

The CDR3 nucleotides are TGTGCCAGCAGCTTGCGTCGACAGGGGAGCTCCTACGAGCAGTACTTC. As protein: CASSLRRQGSSYEQYF. The rearrangement links TRBV5-4 to TRBJ2-7, with 8 bases identical to TRBD1. CDR3 length: 16 amino acids. J was trimmed by 0 bases and V by 1 base; bases with no gene match: 6. The germline CDR1 and CDR2 sequences are SGHNT and YYREEE (reference sequence).

A single count supports this clone. The rearrangement links TRBV12-3 or TRBV12-4 to TRBJ1-4; D is unclear. This CDR3 has 12 residues. V lost 6 bases and J 8 bases, leaving 10 bases between the germline ends. CDR3 amino acids: CASSRVREKLFF. CDR3 in DNA: TGTGCCAGCAGCCGGGTGAGAGAAAAACTGTTTTTT.

The chain carries TRBV18 and TRBJ1-2; possible D gene TRBD1, 6 bases. This CDR3 is 14 amino acids long. V lost 3 bases and J 8 bases, leaving 16 bases between the germline ends. Germline CDR1 and CDR2: KGHSH and LQKENI. In nucleotides, the CDR3 is TGTGCCAGCTCACCCTCGGGACAAAGCGAAGGCTACACCTTC. Translation gives CASSPSGQSEGYTF.

This CDR3 reads CASSLTGASGGETDTQYF. CDR3 sequence (DNA): TGTGCCAGCAGCTTAACAGGAGCTAGCGGGGGGGAAACAGATACGCAGTATTTT. This chain connects TRBV7-3 to TRBJ2-3; 12 bases align to TRBD2. From germline, CDR1 is SGHTA and CDR2 FQGTGA. The CDR3 contains 18 residues. The trim removed 0 bases at V and 3 bases at J, leaving 7 bases unmatched. Complete variable domain (other parts from reference TRBV7-3 and TRBJ2-3): GAGVSQTPSNKVTEKGKYVELRCDPISGHTALYWYRQSLGQGPEFLIYFQGTGAADDSGLPNDRFFAVRPEGSVSTLKIQRTERGDSAVYLCASSLTGASGGETDTQYFGPGTRLTVL.

The chain combines TRBV6-5 with TRBJ1-5; 10 bases are a match to TRBD1. The J segment lost 4 bases and the V segment lost 0 bases, leaving 3 bases of the junction unmatched. There are 16 residues in the CDR3. Germline V lookup: CDR1 MNHEY, CDR2 SVGAGI. The CDR3 bases are TGTGCCAGCAGTTACTCGACAGGGGGCTTTAATCAGCCCCAGCATTTT. Its protein is CASSYSTGGFNQPQHF.

The genes are TRBV4-1 and TRBJ1-1, with TRBD1 matching over 11 bases. V gave up 2 bases and J gave up 1 base; unmatched junction bases: 15. This CDR3 comprises 20 residues. Germline loops: CDR1 MGHRA, CDR2 YSYEKL. CDR3 coding DNA: TGCGCCAGCAGCCAACAAACGGACAGGGGGCCCATAAGGCAGAACACTGAAGCTTTCTTT. It is translated as CASSQQTDRGPIRQNTEAFF.

V is TRBV7-8 and J is TRBJ1-2, with TRBD1 as a possible D gene (6 bases). This CDR3 contains 15 residues. Germline values: CDR1 SGHVS, CDR2 FQNEAQ. The V end was cut by 1 base, the J end by 8 bases, with 17 bases between. CDR3 amino acids: CASSLGRGAPRGYTF. CDR3 DNA: TGTGCCAGCAGCTTAGGTCGGGGGGCGCCTCGCGGCTACACCTTC.

The chain has TRBV13 and TRBJ2-7, with D tentatively TRBD1 (6 bases). The germline CDR1 and CDR2 sequences are PRHDT and FYEKMQ (reference sequence). V was cut by 2 bases and J by 9 bases, with 17 bases left in between. This CDR3 has 14 residues. This CDR3 reads CASSLRTGNLGQYF. The CDR3 DNA is TGTGCCAGCAGCTTAAGAACAGGGAATTTGGGGCAGTACTTC.

The rearrangement links TRBV6-6 to TRBJ2-2, with 14 positions matching TRBD2. CDR3 length: 15 amino acids. In germline, CDR1 is MNHNY, CDR2 SVGAGI (reference sequence). The J segment lost 5 bases and the V segment lost 6 bases, leaving 2 bases of the junction unmatched. CDR3 residues: CASRRLAGGTGELFF. CDR3 DNA sequence: TGTGCCAGCAGGAGACTAGCGGGGGGGACCGGGGAGCTGTTTTTT.

The rearrangement uses TRBV18 and TRBJ2-7; 14 nucleotides agree with TRBD2. Germline lookup yields CDR1 KGHSH and CDR2 LQKENI. The CDR3 contains 16 residues. V dropped 3 bases and J dropped 4; count of bases not matched to a gene: 5. CDR3 in amino acids: CASSPGLAGEGYEQYF. In DNA, the CDR3 is TGTGCCAGCTCACCGGGACTAGCGGGAGAAGGGTACGAGCAGTACTTC.

This chain connects TRBV3-1 (or the pseudogene TRBV3-2) to TRBJ2-5; D possibly corresponds to TRBD1 (6 bases). The length of the CDR3 is 19 residues. CDR1 is LGHDT and CDR2 is YNNKEL in the germline V gene (reference sequence). With 1 base removed from V and 4 bases from J, the gap between germline ends came to 25 bases. CDR3 sequence reads: CASSQVIGWGRPWGETQYF. Written as DNA, the CDR3 is TGTGCCAGCAGCCAAGTCATCGGTTGGGGGCGACCCTGGGGAGAGACCCAGTACTTC.

The chain combines TRBV3-1 (or the pseudogene TRBV3-2) with TRBJ2-1, with unresolved D. Between the trimmed V and J ends, which lost 1 base and 10 bases, there was a span of 11 bases. Germline V gene data show CDR1 as LGHDT and CDR2 as YNNKEL (reference sequence). CDR3 length: 13 residues. CDR3 residues: CASSQVTLGEQFF. The CDR3 region has the DNA TGTGCCAGCAGCCAAGTTACTCTAGGAGAGCAGTTCTTC.

This chain uses TRBV11-2 with TRBJ1-2, with D unclear. The CDR3 length is 13 residues. Per the germline V gene, CDR1 is SGHAT and CDR2 is FQNNGV. The V and J ends lost 2 bases and 7 bases respectively, with 11 bases between them. This chain's CDR3 is CASSLSPGGGYTF. The CDR3 DNA reads TGTGCCAGCAGCTTATCTCCGGGAGGTGGCTACACCTTC.

The V call is TRBV29-1, the J call TRBJ1-5; D not certain. Deletions cut 2 bases from V and 3 bases from J, with 14 bases between. The CDR3 consists of 15 residues. Per germline, CDR1 SQVTM and CDR2 ANQGSEA. In nucleotides, the CDR3 is TGCAGCGTTGAACGAGCGGTAGCCTTCAATCAGCCCCAGCATTTT. Amino acids: CSVERAVAFNQPQHF.

The V call is TRBV30, the J call TRBJ1-4; D perhaps matches TRBD1 (6 bases). The CDR3 contains 15 residues. Germline V gives CDR1 GTSNPN, CDR2 SVGIG (reference sequence). Trimming took 0 bases from V and 3 from J, leaving 11 bases between them. For the CDR3, the DNA is TGTGCCTGGAGTGTAATGTCAGGGGCTAATGAAAAACTGTTTTTT. Translated, it gives CAWSVMSGANEKLFF.

In the case of this clone: One end of the junction does not line up with germline, which may come from a read error. V and J are TRBV7-9 and TRBJ2-5; TRBD1 matches 7 bases. Germline-derived CDR1 and CDR2 are SEHNR and FQNEAQ (reference sequence). The CDR3 is 14 amino acids. Written as DNA, the CDR3 is TGTGCCATCAGCAGGCAGGGGGAAATGGAGACCCAGTACTTC. Its translation: CAISRQGEMETQYF.

The J gene is TRBJ2-7, the V gene TRBV9; TRBD2 might be the D (7 bases). Germline CDR1 reads SGDLS; CDR2 reads YYNGEE. The CDR3 covers 18 residues. The V gene lost 0 bases and the J gene lost 7 bases, with 26 bases spanning the gap. The CDR3 DNA reads TGTGCCAGCAGCGTAGGTTGGGGGCTAGGCGCGGGAGCGGGGGAGCAGTACTTC. Translation gives CASSVGWGLGAGAGEQYF.

V and J are TRBV30 and TRBJ2-5; D is undetermined. V lost 2 bases, J lost 5 bases, and 3 bases lay in between. The CDR3 covers 10 residues. Germline values: CDR1 GTSNPN, CDR2 SVGIG (reference sequence). CDR3 DNA sequence: TGTGCCTGGAGTCGTGAGACCCAGTACTTC. This gives the protein CAWSRETQYF.

The J gene is TRBJ2-7, the V gene TRBV28; 9 nucleotides align to TRBD1. The germline V gene encodes CDR1 MDHEN and CDR2 SYDVKM. V dropped 5 bases and J dropped 9; count of bases not matched to a gene: 14. The CDR3 loop spans 15 amino acids. CDR3 in amino acids: CASSTPGQGTTRQYF. The CDR3 DNA sequence: TGTGCCAGCAGTACACCGGGACAGGGCACAACGAGGCAGTACTTC.

The rearrangement links TRBV6-5 to TRBJ2-7, with 8 positions matching TRBD1. Germline CDR1 and CDR2: MNHEY and SVGAGI. This CDR3 contains 15 residues. V trimming: 7 bases; J trimming: 6 bases; junction bases outside the gene matches: 14. CDR3 protein: CASNSIGQGVVEQYF. Written as DNA, the CDR3 is TGTGCCAGCAATAGCATAGGACAGGGCGTTGTCGAGCAGTACTTC.

V usage is TRBV3-1 (or the pseudogene TRBV3-2) and J usage is TRBJ1-2, with 8 bases identical to TRBD1. Germline-derived CDR1 and CDR2 are LGHDT and YNNKEL (reference sequence). The CDR3 consists of 15 residues. V was pared by 4 bases and J by 4 bases, with 8 bases of the junction left unmatched. The CDR3, as DNA: TGTGCCAGCAGCCCGACAGGGGCCAGCATCTATGGCTACACCTTC. Its protein product is CASSPTGASIYGYTF.

The chain recombines TRBV28 with TRBJ2-7; maybe TRBD2 (7 bases). The germline CDR1 and CDR2 sequences are MDHEN and SYDVKM. This CDR3 is 15 amino acids long. Deletions cut 5 bases from V and 0 bases from J, with 14 bases between. The DNA for the CDR3 is TGTGCCAGCAGTCGAGGGGGGGGTGGCTCCTACGAGCAGTACTTC. This translates into CASSRGGGGSYEQYF. The entire variable domain, with the rest obtained from reference TRBV28 and TRBJ2-7, is as follows: DVKVTQSSRYLVKRTGEKVFLECVQDMDHENMFWYRQDPGLGLRLIYFSYDVKMKEKGDIPEGYSVSREKKERFSLILESASTNQTSMYLCASSRGGGGSYEQYFGPGTRLTVT.

The V and J genes are TRBV7-3 and TRBJ2-7; D perhaps matches TRBD1 (5 bases). From germline, CDR1 is SGHTA and CDR2 FQGTGA. There are 13 residues in the CDR3. The germline V and J ends were trimmed by 5 bases and 5 bases, with 13 bases remaining between them. The CDR3 reads CASSPRGSHEQYF. The CDR3 nucleotides read TGTGCCAGCAGCCCAAGGGGCAGCCACGAGCAGTACTTC.

The chain has TRBV30 and TRBJ1-4; 7 nucleotides align to TRBD1. Germline V gene lookup returns CDR1 GTSNPN and CDR2 SVGIG (reference sequence). The CDR3 consists of 15 residues. V lost 3 bases to trimming and J lost 10 bases; unmatched junction nucleotides: 14. The CDR3 DNA follows: TGTGCCTGGAGGTATCGGACAGGCAGCATGCTAAAACTGTTTTTT. This gives the protein CAWRYRTGSMLKLFF.

The chain links TRBV5-8 to TRBJ2-7, with 10 bases aligning to TRBD2. CDR3 length: 14 residues. The germline CDR1 and CDR2 sequences are SGHTS and YDEGEE. Trimming removed 6 bases from V and 2 bases from J; junction bases left unmatched: 5. The CDR3 bases are TGTGCCAGCACTAGCGGGGGAGCAACCTACGAGCAGTACTTC. Protein sequence: CASTSGGATYEQYF.

The genes are TRBV27 and TRBJ1-2; no firm D call. V shed 3 bases and J shed 2 bases, with 7 bases lying between them. Germline-derived CDR1 and CDR2 are MNHEY and SMNVEV (reference sequence). This CDR3 region has 13 residues. The CDR3 DNA reads TGTGCCAGCAGTTTGGGAGGGAACTATGGCTACACCTTC. Amino acid sequence: CASSLGGNYGYTF.

The chain has TRBV20-1 and TRBJ2-1; 8 positions match TRBD1. V shed 3 bases, J shed 4 bases, and the junction held 8 bases outside the gene matches. Germline V gene data show CDR1 as DFQATT and CDR2 as SNEGSKA (reference sequence). The CDR3 is 15 residues long. As DNA, the CDR3 is TGCAGTGCTAGTGCCAGGGGGCTATCTTACAATGAGCAGTTCTTC. It translates to CSASARGLSYNEQFF.

The V gene is TRBV10-1, the J gene TRBJ2-2; 7 nucleotides line up with TRBD2. This CDR3 region has 16 residues. Germline CDR1 reads WNHNN; CDR2 reads SYGVQD (reference sequence). V was clipped by 3 bases and J by 4 bases; unmatched bases: 8. This CDR3 is CASSDKALAITGELFF. The CDR3 nucleotides read TGCGCCAGCAGTGACAAGGCACTAGCGATCACCGGGGAGCTGTTTTTT.

This clone was seen just once. The rearrangement uses TRBV10-2 and TRBJ2-3, with 7 bases fitting TRBD1. Per germline, CDR1 WSHSY and CDR2 SAAADI. The CDR3 consists of 14 residues. Germline trimming cut 8 bases from V and 4 bases from J; bases unmatched to any gene: 9. As DNA, the CDR3 is TGCGCCAGCGGACAGGATCGGGGTCCAGATACGCAGTATTTT. Its protein product is CASGQDRGPDTQYF.

This clone was recorded only once. The chain has TRBV6-5 and TRBJ1-1; tentatively, D is TRBD1 (5 bases). The CDR3 covers 14 residues. Germline loops: CDR1 MNHEY, CDR2 SVGAGI. The ends were cut back, 6 bases at V and 0 bases at J, with 11 bases in the middle. CDR3 sequence: CASRMTDMNTEAFF. CDR3 sequence (DNA): TGTGCCAGCAGAATGACAGACATGAACACTGAAGCTTTCTTT.

On this clone itself: The junction departs from germline at one end; a sequencing error may be responsible. The chain carries TRBV7-9 and TRBJ2-3; D is unresolved. Germline-derived CDR1 and CDR2 are SEHNR and FQNEAQ (reference sequence). The CDR3 runs 13 residues. The CDR3, as DNA: TGTGCCAGCAGCCCCCTGGGCACCGATACGCAGTATTTT. This sequence encodes CASSPLGTDTQYF.

The gene calls are TRBV29-1 and TRBJ1-5, with TRBD1 matching 9 bases. After removal of 5 bases from V and 5 bases from J, the junction contained 1 base not matched to a gene. The CDR3 has 12 amino acids. Germline V gene data show CDR1 as SQVTM and CDR2 as ANQGSEA. The CDR3 loop is CSVRQGDQPQHF. The CDR3 DNA reads TGCAGCGTTAGACAGGGGGATCAGCCCCAGCATTTT.